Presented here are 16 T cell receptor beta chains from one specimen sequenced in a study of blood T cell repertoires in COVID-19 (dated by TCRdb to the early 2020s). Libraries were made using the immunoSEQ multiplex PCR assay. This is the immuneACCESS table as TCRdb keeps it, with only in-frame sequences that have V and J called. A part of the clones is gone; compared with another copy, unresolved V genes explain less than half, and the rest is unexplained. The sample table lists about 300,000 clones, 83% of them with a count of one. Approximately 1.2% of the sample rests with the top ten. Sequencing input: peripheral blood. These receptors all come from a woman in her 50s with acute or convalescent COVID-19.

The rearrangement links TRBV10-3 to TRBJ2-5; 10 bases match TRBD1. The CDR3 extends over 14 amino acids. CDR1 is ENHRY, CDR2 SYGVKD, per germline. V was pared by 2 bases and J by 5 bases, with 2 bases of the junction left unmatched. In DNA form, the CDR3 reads TGTGCCATCAGTGAGGGGACAGGGGCCGAGACCCAGTACTTC. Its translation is CAISEGTGAETQYF.

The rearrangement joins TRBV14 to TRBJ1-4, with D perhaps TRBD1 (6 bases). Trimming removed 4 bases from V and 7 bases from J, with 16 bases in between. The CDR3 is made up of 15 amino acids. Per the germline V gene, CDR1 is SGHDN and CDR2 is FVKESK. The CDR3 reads CASSRLRGAIEKLFF. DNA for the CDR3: TGTGCCAGCAGCCGACTCCGGGGGGCTATTGAAAAACTGTTTTTT.

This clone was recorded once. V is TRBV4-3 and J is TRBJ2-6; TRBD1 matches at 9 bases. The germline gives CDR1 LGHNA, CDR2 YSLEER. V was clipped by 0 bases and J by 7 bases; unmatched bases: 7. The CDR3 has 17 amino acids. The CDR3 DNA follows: TGCGCCAGCAGCCAAGATGACCCGGGACAGGGAGCCAACGTCCTGACTTTC. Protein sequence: CASSQDDPGQGANVLTF.

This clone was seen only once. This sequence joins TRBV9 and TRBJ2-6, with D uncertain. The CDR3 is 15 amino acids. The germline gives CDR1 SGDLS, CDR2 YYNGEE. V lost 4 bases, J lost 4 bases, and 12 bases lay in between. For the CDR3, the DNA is TGTGCCAGCAGCTTCGGTGTCCCGGGGGCCAACGTCCTGACTTTC. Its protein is CASSFGVPGANVLTF.

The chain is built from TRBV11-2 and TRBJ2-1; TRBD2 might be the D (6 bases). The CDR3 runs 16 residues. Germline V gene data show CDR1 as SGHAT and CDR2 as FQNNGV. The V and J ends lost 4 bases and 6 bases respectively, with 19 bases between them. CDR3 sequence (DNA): TGTGCCAGCAGCTCCTACTTGCGGGGCCCCTTCAATGAGCAGTTCTTC. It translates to CASSSYLRGPFNEQFF. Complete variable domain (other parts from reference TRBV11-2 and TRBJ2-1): EAGVAQSPRYKIIEKRQSVAFWCNPISGHATLYWYQQILGQGPKLLIQFQNNGVVDDSQLPKDRFSAERLKGVDSTLKIQPAKLEDSAVYLCASSSYLRGPFNEQFFGPGTRLTVL.

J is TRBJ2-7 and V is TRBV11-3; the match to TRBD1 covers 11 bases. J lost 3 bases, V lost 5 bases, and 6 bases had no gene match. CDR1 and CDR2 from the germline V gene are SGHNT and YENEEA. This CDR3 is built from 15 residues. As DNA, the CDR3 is TGTGCCAGCAGCCGTTTCGGGACAGGGGGCTACGAGCAGTACTTC. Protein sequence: CASSRFGTGGYEQYF.

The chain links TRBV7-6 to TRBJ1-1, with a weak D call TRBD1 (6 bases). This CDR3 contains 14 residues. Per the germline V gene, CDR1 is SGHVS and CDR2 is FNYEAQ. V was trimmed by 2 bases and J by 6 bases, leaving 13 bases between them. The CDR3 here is CASSLNQGQAEAFF. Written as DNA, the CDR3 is TGTGCCAGCAGCTTAAATCAGGGGCAGGCTGAAGCTTTCTTT. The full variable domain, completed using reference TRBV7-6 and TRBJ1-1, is GAGVSQSPRYKVTKRGQDVALRCDPISGHVSLYWYRQALGQGPEFLTYFNYEAQQDKSGLPNDRFSAERPEGSISTLTIQRTEQRDSAMYRCASSLNQGQAEAFFGQGTRLTVV.

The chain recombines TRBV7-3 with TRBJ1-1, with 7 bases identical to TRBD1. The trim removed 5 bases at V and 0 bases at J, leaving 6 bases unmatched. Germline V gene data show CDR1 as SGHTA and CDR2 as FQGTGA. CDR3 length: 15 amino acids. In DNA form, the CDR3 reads TGTGCCAGCAGCCCGACAGGGACCATGAACACTGAAGCTTTCTTT. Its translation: CASSPTGTMNTEAFF.

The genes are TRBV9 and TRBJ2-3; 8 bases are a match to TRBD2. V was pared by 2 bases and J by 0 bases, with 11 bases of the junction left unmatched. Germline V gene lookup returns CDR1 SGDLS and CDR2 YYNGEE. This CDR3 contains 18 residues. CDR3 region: CASSVRLAGPLSTDTQYF. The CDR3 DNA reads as TGTGCCAGCAGCGTTAGGCTAGCGGGCCCGTTGAGCACAGATACGCAGTATTTT.

CDR3 in DNA: TGTGCCAGCAGCTTTACAGGAACTAACTATGGCTACACCTTC. Translating gives CASSFTGTNYGYTF. The gene calls are TRBV5-6 and TRBJ1-2, with D perhaps TRBD1 (5 bases). Deletions cut 2 bases from V and 0 bases from J, with 8 bases between. The CDR3 runs to 14 residues. Germline V lookup: CDR1 SGHDT, CDR2 YYEEEE.

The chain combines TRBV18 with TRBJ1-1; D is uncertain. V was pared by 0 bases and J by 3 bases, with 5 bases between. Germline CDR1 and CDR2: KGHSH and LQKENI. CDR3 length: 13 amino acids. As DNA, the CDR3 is TGTGCCAGCTCACCACCCGGAGACACTGAAGCTTTCTTT. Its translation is CASSPPGDTEAFF.

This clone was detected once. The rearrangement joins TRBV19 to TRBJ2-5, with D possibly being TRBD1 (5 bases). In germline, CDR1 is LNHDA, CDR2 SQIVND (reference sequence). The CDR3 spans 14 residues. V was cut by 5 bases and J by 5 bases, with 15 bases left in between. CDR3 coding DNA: TGTGCCAGTAGTGGTGGCAGGGATACGGAGACCCAGTACTTC. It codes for CASSGGRDTETQYF.

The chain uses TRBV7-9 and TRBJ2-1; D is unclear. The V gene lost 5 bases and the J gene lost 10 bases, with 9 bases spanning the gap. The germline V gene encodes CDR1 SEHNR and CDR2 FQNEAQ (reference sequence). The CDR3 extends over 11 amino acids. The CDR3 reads CASSASGEQFF. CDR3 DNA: TGTGCCAGCAGCGCGTCCGGGGAGCAGTTCTTC.

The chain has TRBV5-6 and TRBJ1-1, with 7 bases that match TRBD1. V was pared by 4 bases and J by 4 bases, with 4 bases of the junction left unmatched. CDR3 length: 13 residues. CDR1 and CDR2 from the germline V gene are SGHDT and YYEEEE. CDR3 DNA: TGTGCCAGCAGCAATACAGGGGTCACTGAAGCTTTCTTT. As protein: CASSNTGVTEAFF.

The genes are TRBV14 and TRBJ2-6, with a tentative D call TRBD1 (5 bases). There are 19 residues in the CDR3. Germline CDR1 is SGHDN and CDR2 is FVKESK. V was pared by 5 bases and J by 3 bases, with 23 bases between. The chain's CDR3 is CASSARGISVTDGANVLTF. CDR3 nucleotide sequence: TGTGCCAGCAGCGCAAGGGGTATATCGGTAACCGATGGGGCCAACGTCCTGACTTTC.

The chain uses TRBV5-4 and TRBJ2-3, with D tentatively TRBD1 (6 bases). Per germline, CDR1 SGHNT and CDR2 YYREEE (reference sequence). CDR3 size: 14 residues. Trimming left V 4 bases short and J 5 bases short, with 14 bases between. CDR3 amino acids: CASSPLGRGDTQYF. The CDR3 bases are TGTGCCAGCAGCCCCCTAGGCAGGGGAGATACGCAGTATTTT.